Listed here are 30 T cell receptor beta chains from one sample, sequenced in a study of OX40 agonist ivuxolimab in advanced cancers. Profiled with immunoSEQ multiplex PCR; TCRdb holds only in-frame clones, not every one. The table lists 25,000 to 30,000 clones, around four fifths of them singletons, with 11% in the top ten. Sequencing was performed on CD4+ or CD8+ T cells sorted from blood, taken in a trial of the OX40 agonist ivuxolimab. The receptor set was obtained from an adult with an advanced solid tumor such as melanoma, head and neck, liver or kidney cancer.

The V and J genes are TRBV5-8 and TRBJ2-7; 9 bases match TRBD1. The V gene's germline CDR1 is SGHTS and CDR2 YDEGEE. V lost 3 bases and J lost 7; bases outside the gene matches: 8. The CDR3 runs 14 residues. The DNA for the CDR3 is TGTGCCAGCAGCTACCGGGACAGGGTTGAAGAGCAGTACTTC. Translating gives CASSYRDRVEEQYF.

This chain connects TRBV7-8 to TRBJ1-6, with 8 positions matching TRBD1. The CDR3 contains 15 residues. Unmatched junction bases numbered 7, after V lost 3 bases and J lost 9 bases. Germline V lookup: CDR1 SGHVS, CDR2 FQNEAQ. The CDR3 protein is CASSFSRTGRSPLHF. As DNA, the CDR3 is TGTGCCAGCAGCTTCTCAAGGACAGGGCGTTCACCCCTCCACTTT.

This clone occurred once. The chain's CDR3 is CASGEVNLGGVDTGELFF. The CDR3 DNA sequence: TGTGCTAGTGGTGAGGTCAACTTAGGAGGCGTCGACACCGGGGAGCTGTTTTTT. This chain uses TRBV12-5 with TRBJ2-2, with a possible D match to TRBD2 (5 bases). The CDR3 totals 18 residues. With 5 bases removed from V and 3 bases from J, the gap between germline ends came to 22 bases. CDR1 and CDR2 (germline): LGHNT, FRNRAP.

The chain carries TRBV6-5 and TRBJ1-6; D possibly corresponds to TRBD1 (5 bases). From germline, CDR1 is MNHEY and CDR2 SVGAGI. The CDR3 extends over 14 amino acids. V lost 4 bases to trimming and J lost 4 bases, with 8 bases between them. The CDR3 DNA follows: TGTGCCAGCAGTTTCAGGGAGTATAATTCACCCCTCCACTTT. As protein: CASSFREYNSPLHF.

V is TRBV7-9 and J is TRBJ2-7; the match to TRBD2 covers 11 bases. Per the germline V gene, CDR1 is SEHNR and CDR2 is FQNEAQ (reference sequence). This CDR3 region has 14 residues. J gave up 3 bases and V 6 bases, and 4 bases lay outside the gene matches. The CDR3 protein is CASSPGTSGYEQYF. For the CDR3, the DNA is TGTGCCAGCAGTCCTGGGACTAGCGGCTACGAGCAGTACTTC.

This chain uses TRBV5-1 with TRBJ1-1; 7 nucleotides match TRBD1. Per germline, CDR1 SGHRS and CDR2 YFSETQ. V was pared by 1 base and J by 3 bases, with 9 bases of the junction left unmatched. The length of the CDR3 is 16 residues. The CDR3 coding sequence is TGCGCCAGCAGCTTGCCGGTGAAGGGGGCGGACACTGAAGCTTTCTTT. Residues: CASSLPVKGADTEAFF.

This chain connects TRBV7-8 to TRBJ2-1; TRBD2 agrees at 7 bases. The J segment lost 4 bases and the V segment lost 7 bases, leaving 13 bases of the junction unmatched. The CDR3 consists of 16 residues. The germline CDR1 and CDR2 sequences are SGHVS and FQNEAQ. The CDR3 bases are TGTGCCAGCATCCCTGGGCCAGGGCGGGGGTACAATGAGCAGTTCTTC. This encodes CASIPGPGRGYNEQFF.

As to this clone: Compared with germline, one end of the junction differs, possibly owing to a read error. The chain combines TRBV6-5 with TRBJ2-2, with D hard to call. CDR3 length: 8 amino acids. The germline V gene encodes CDR1 MNHEY and CDR2 SVGAGI. The CDR3 DNA follows: TGTGCCAGCAGTTACTCGACCTTT. It translates to CASSYSTF.

This chain uses TRBV6-6 with TRBJ2-5; the D gene is possibly TRBD2 (7 bases). Per germline, CDR1 MNHNY and CDR2 SVGAGI (reference sequence). Deletions cut 7 bases from V and 5 bases from J, with 14 bases between. There are 13 residues in the CDR3. CDR3 sequence: CASTQGGVETQYF. The CDR3 nucleotides are TGTGCCAGCACCCAAGGGGGGGTTGAGACCCAGTACTTC.

For the CDR3, the DNA is TGTGCCAGCAGCATCCGAGGGTCCCCTAACTATGGCTACACCTTC. This gives the protein CASSIRGSPNYGYTF. The rearrangement joins TRBV7-9 to TRBJ1-2; D call uncertain. This CDR3 is 15 amino acids long. Germline lookup yields CDR1 SEHNR and CDR2 FQNEAQ (reference sequence). V lost 5 bases to trimming and J lost 0 bases, with 13 bases between them.

The V gene is TRBV7-2, the J gene TRBJ1-1, with D unclear. Germline lookup yields CDR1 SGHTA and CDR2 FQGNSA. Between the trimmed V and J ends, which lost 5 bases and 3 bases, there was a span of 13 bases. CDR3 length: 14 amino acids. The CDR3 sequence: CASSPMAVDTEAFF. CDR3 in DNA: TGTGCCAGCAGCCCTATGGCGGTTGACACTGAAGCTTTCTTT. The full variable domain, in which reference TRBV7-2 and TRBJ1-1 provide the parts outside the CDR3, is GAGVSQSPSNKVTEKGKDVELRCDPISGHTALYWYRQSLGQGLEFLIYFQGNSAPDKSGLPSDRFSAERTGGSVSTLTIQRTQQEDSAVYLCASSPMAVDTEAFFGQGTRLTVV.

Judged by abundance, this clone is medium-sized. The gene calls are TRBV9 and TRBJ2-1; D is undetermined. Germline V gene data show CDR1 as SGDLS and CDR2 as YYNGEE. CDR3 length: 14 residues. V gave up 5 bases and J gave up 0 bases, with 9 bases separating them. The CDR3 DNA reads TGTGCCAGCAGTCAGGCTAGCTCCTACAATGAGCAGTTCTTC. Residues: CASSQASSYNEQFF.

For the CDR3, the DNA is TGTGCCAGCAGCCCAGATTACGAGCAGTACTTC. Translated: CASSPDYEQYF. The chain recombines TRBV5-6 with TRBJ2-7; no clear D. V was clipped by 4 bases and J by 4 bases, with 6 bases between them. Germline V gene lookup returns CDR1 SGHDT and CDR2 YYEEEE. The CDR3 loop spans 11 amino acids. Looking up the rest from reference TRBV5-6 and TRBJ2-7 gives the full variable domain: DAGVTQSPTHLIKTRGQQVTLRCSPKSGHDTVSWYQQALGQGPQFIFQYYEEEERQRGNFPDRFSGHQFPNYSSELNVNALLLGDSALYLCASSPDYEQYFGPGTRLTVT.

The CDR3 sequence: CSVEGGGRDEQFF. DNA for the CDR3: TGCAGCGTCGAGGGGGGCGGACGCGATGAGCAGTTCTTC. The chain carries TRBV29-1 and TRBJ2-1; D is possibly TRBD1 or TRBD2 (6 bases each). Trimming stripped 6 bases from V and 8 bases from J, with 17 bases between. Germline CDR1 reads SQVTM; CDR2 reads ANQGSEA. The CDR3 length is 13 residues.

This sequence joins TRBV7-2 and TRBJ2-7, with no clear D. Trimming left V 1 base short and J 6 bases short, with 10 bases between. The CDR3 contains 13 residues. In germline, CDR1 is SGHTA, CDR2 FQGNSA. The CDR3 region is CASSLEVASEQYF. The CDR3 DNA reads as TGTGCCAGCAGCTTAGAGGTTGCATCCGAGCAGTACTTC.

The chain joins TRBV27 to TRBJ2-7; D gene uncertain. Germline-derived CDR1 and CDR2 are MNHEY and SMNVEV (reference sequence). This CDR3 spans 11 amino acids. V was clipped by 6 bases and J by 9 bases, with 12 bases between them. The CDR3 bases are TGTGCCAGCAGAGTGGGCCTTCTGCAGTACTTC. Translated, it gives CASRVGLLQYF.

The CDR3 DNA follows: TGTGCCAGCAGCTCAATCGGGATAACAGGGAACTATGGCTACACCTTC. Its translation: CASSSIGITGNYGYTF. The chain recombines TRBV7-3 with TRBJ1-2; D may be TRBD1 (6 bases). Deletions cut 4 bases from V and 2 bases from J, with 17 bases between. CDR1 is SGHTA and CDR2 is FQGTGA in the germline V gene. The CDR3 has 16 amino acids.

V is TRBV29-1 and J is TRBJ2-3, with 8 bases matching TRBD2. Germline V gene sequence: CDR1 SQVTM, CDR2 ANQGSEA. CDR3 length equals 15 residues. With V trimmed by 6 bases and J by 0 bases, 8 bases remained unmatched. CDR3 protein: CSVNQRGTSTDTQYF. The CDR3 DNA follows: TGCAGCGTCAACCAGCGGGGGACTAGCACAGATACGCAGTATTTT.

Details on this clone: A read error may be the cause here, since a much bigger clone is one base away. Other nucleotide sequences from this sample produce the same CDR3. The chain combines TRBV19 with TRBJ1-5, with D hard to call. Germline CDR1 reads LNHDA; CDR2 reads SQIVND (reference sequence). The CDR3 loop spans 13 amino acids. Between the trimmed V and J ends, which lost 1 base and 6 bases, there was a span of 7 bases. CDR3 protein: CASSIGVSQPQHF. The CDR3 coding sequence is TGTGCCAGTAGTATAGGAGTCAGTCAGCCCCAGCATTTT.

The chain has TRBV6-5 and TRBJ1-2, with a tentative D call TRBD1 (5 bases). The V and J ends lost 5 bases and 0 bases respectively, with 10 bases between them. The CDR3 length is 14 residues. CDR1 and CDR2 (germline): MNHEY, SVGAGI. Written as DNA, the CDR3 is TGTGCCAGCAGTGAGGGACGGGCTAACTATGGCTACACCTTC. Translation gives CASSEGRANYGYTF.

V usage is TRBV7-2 and J usage is TRBJ2-3; TRBD2 aligns across 8 bases. The V gene end was trimmed by 5 bases and the J gene end by 4 bases; junction bases not matched to a gene: 14. Germline CDR1 reads SGHTA; CDR2 reads FQGNSA. The CDR3 has 17 residues. The CDR3 sequence: CASSPPGRGAGADTQYF. CDR3 coding DNA: TGTGCCAGCAGCCCCCCGGGGCGGGGGGCCGGGGCAGATACGCAGTATTTT.

V and J are TRBV6-6 and TRBJ1-2; D call uncertain. V lost 6 bases and J 4 bases, leaving 3 bases between the germline ends. Germline assignment: CDR1 MNHNY and CDR2 SVGAGI (reference sequence). The CDR3 spans 10 residues. The CDR3: CASSSYGYTF. The CDR3 DNA is TGTGCCAGCAGCAGCTATGGCTACACCTTC.

V gene TRBV11-2 combines with J gene TRBJ2-3; TRBD2 agrees at 7 bases. The CDR3 extends over 18 amino acids. The junction had 13 bases not matched to a gene; V was cut back by 4 bases and J by 0 bases. Germline CDR1 and CDR2: SGHAT and FQNNGV. The CDR3 protein is CASSWGRAAQASTDTQYF. Here the CDR3 DNA reads TGTGCCAGCAGCTGGGGGAGGGCCGCCCAAGCCAGCACAGATACGCAGTATTTT.

The chain couples TRBV27 to TRBJ1-1; the D gene is possibly TRBD1 (6 bases). Germline loops: CDR1 MNHEY, CDR2 SMNVEV (reference sequence). Trimming pared 6 bases from V and 5 bases from J, leaving 25 bases between. This CDR3 has 17 residues. For the CDR3, the DNA is TGTGCCAGCAGCCCCAAGGGGGGCTCCGTGACGAGGACTGAAGCTTTCTTT. This gives the protein CASSPKGGSVTRTEAFF.

This rearrangement joins TRBV13 to TRBJ2-2; no clear D gene. The CDR3 totals 14 residues. The germline CDR1 and CDR2 sequences are PRHDT and FYEKMQ (reference sequence). The germline V and J ends were trimmed by 5 bases and 8 bases, with 15 bases remaining between them. The CDR3 DNA sequence: TGTGCCAGCAGCCCCTCAATCCTAGAGGGGGAGCTGTTTTTT. Amino acid sequence: CASSPSILEGELFF.

The chain uses TRBV7-9 and TRBJ2-1; 7 nucleotides agree with TRBD2. Trimming cost V 4 bases and J 6 bases; bases outside gene matches: 3. CDR3 length: 13 residues. Per the germline V gene, CDR1 is SEHNR and CDR2 is FQNEAQ (reference sequence). CDR3 loop: CASSYGTTNEQFF. Written as DNA, the CDR3 is TGTGCCAGCAGCTACGGGACTACCAATGAGCAGTTCTTC.

The V gene is TRBV7-3, the J gene TRBJ2-3, with 9 bases lining up with TRBD2. Per the germline V gene, CDR1 is SGHTA and CDR2 is FQGTGA. This CDR3 contains 15 residues. V lost 1 base and J lost 5; bases outside the gene matches: 4. CDR3 amino acids: CASSLSGGAEDTQYF. DNA of the CDR3: TGTGCCAGCAGCTTAAGCGGGGGGGCCGAAGATACGCAGTATTTT.

This chain links TRBV2 with TRBJ2-7; TRBD1 matches 7 bases. This CDR3 region has 16 residues. J lost 1 base, V lost 4 bases, and 10 bases had no gene match. The V gene's germline CDR1 is SNHLY and CDR2 FYNNEI. CDR3 sequence (DNA): TGTGCCAGCAGTGCTATCCGGGACAGCAATTCCTACGAGCAGTACTTC. As protein: CASSAIRDSNSYEQYF.

This clone was observed a handful of times. This sequence joins TRBV6-5 and TRBJ1-3; tentatively, D is TRBD1 (5 bases). Germline-derived CDR1 and CDR2 are MNHEY and SVGAGI. Trimming removed 0 bases from V and 0 bases from J, with 6 bases in between. The CDR3 length is 15 residues. The CDR3 DNA reads as TGTGCCAGCAGTTACTCTGACAGCTCTGGAAACACCATATATTTT. It is translated as CASSYSDSSGNTIYF.

This clone was recorded a few times. This chain links TRBV6-4 with TRBJ2-1; 10 positions match TRBD2. Germline CDR1 reads MRHNA; CDR2 reads SNTAGT. The CDR3 spans 17 residues. The junction had 10 bases not matched to a gene; V was cut back by 5 bases and J by 3 bases. This CDR3 reads CASSLDPSGGDYNEQFF. Here the CDR3 DNA reads TGTGCCAGCAGTCTCGACCCTAGCGGGGGCGACTACAATGAGCAGTTCTTC.